The next 7 T cell receptor beta chains were all read from a single sample in a study of control samples from healthy donors and cancer patients. Data came from immunoSEQ multiplex PCR; TCRdb stores just in-frame clones and leaves some out. The profile covers about 94,000 clones, with approximately 90% appearing a single time and around 3.5% taken by the ten largest. The sample consisted of blood. The receptors derive from a woman between 18 and 29 years old in good health.

CDR3 protein: CASRQSTGQTYEQYF. In DNA form, the CDR3 reads TGTGCCAGCAGGCAATCGACAGGTCAAACCTACGAGCAGTACTTC. The rearrangement uses TRBV11-2 and TRBJ2-7, with D maybe TRBD1 (6 bases). The CDR3 runs 15 residues. V was pared by 6 bases and J by 2 bases, with 17 bases between. Germline CDR1 SGHAT, CDR2 FQNNGV.

This chain uses TRBV11-3 with TRBJ2-1; D is uncertain. Trimming stripped 1 base from V and 6 bases from J, with 13 bases between. The CDR3 extends over 15 amino acids. CDR1 and CDR2 (germline): SGHNT, YENEEA. CDR3 protein: CASSLVAAVGNEQFF. CDR3 coding DNA: TGTGCCAGCAGCTTAGTAGCCGCTGTTGGCAATGAGCAGTTCTTC.

V gene TRBV6-6 combines with J gene TRBJ1-2, with TRBD1 identical over 8 bases. CDR3 length: 15 residues. Germline V CDR1 and CDR2: MNHNY, SVGAGI (reference sequence). With V trimmed by 5 bases and J by 3 bases, 8 bases remained unmatched. CDR3: CASSPSGQGDYGYTF. For the CDR3, the DNA is TGTGCCAGCAGTCCTTCAGGACAGGGTGACTATGGCTACACCTTC.

DNA for the CDR3: TGTGCCAGCAGTGATAGGGGGGGGAACACTGAAGCTTTCTTT. Translating it yields CASSDRGGNTEAFF. The chain joins TRBV2 to TRBJ1-1; a possible D gene is TRBD1 (6 bases). V was cut by 3 bases and J by 1 base, with 9 bases left in between. The CDR3 contains 14 residues. Germline V CDR1 and CDR2: SNHLY, FYNNEI. The variable domain in full, completed from reference TRBV2 and TRBJ1-1, reads EPEVTQTPSHQVTQMGQEVILRCVPISNHLYFYWYRQILGQKVEFLVSFYNNEISEKSEIFDDQFSVERPDGSNFTLKIRSTKLEDSAMYFCASSDRGGNTEAFFGQGTRLTVV.

The chain employs TRBV6-6 and TRBJ1-2; D is undetermined. The length of the CDR3 is 14 residues. The germline gives CDR1 MNHNY, CDR2 SVGAGI (reference sequence). Between the trimmed V and J ends, which lost 4 bases and 2 bases, there was a span of 11 bases. The CDR3 coding sequence is TGTGCCAGCAGTTTTCGGACCGAAAACTATGGCTACACCTTC. Translation: CASSFRTENYGYTF.

V and J are TRBV7-9 and TRBJ1-1; D might be TRBD1 (6 bases). The CDR3 is 14 amino acids. The germline gives CDR1 SEHNR, CDR2 FQNEAQ (reference sequence). V lost 0 bases and J lost 4, with 9 bases in between. CDR3 region: CASSLASRGTEAFF. The DNA for the CDR3 is TGTGCCAGCAGCTTAGCGAGCAGGGGCACTGAAGCTTTCTTT.

The chain carries TRBV5-1 and TRBJ2-3; 9 bases agree with TRBD2. CDR3 length: 17 amino acids. Trimming removed 1 base from V and 0 bases from J; junction bases left unmatched: 6. The germline V gene encodes CDR1 SGHRS and CDR2 YFSETQ. The CDR3 loop reads CASSLWASGESTDTQYF. As DNA, the CDR3 is TGCGCCAGCAGCTTGTGGGCTAGCGGGGAAAGCACAGATACGCAGTATTTT. The full variable domain, in which reference TRBV5-1 and TRBJ2-3 provide the parts outside the CDR3, is KAGVTQTPRYLIKTRGQQVTLSCSPISGHRSVSWYQQTPGQGLQFLFEYFSETQRNKGNFPGRFSGRQFSNSRSEMNVSTLELGDSALYLCASSLWASGESTDTQYFGPGTRLTVL.